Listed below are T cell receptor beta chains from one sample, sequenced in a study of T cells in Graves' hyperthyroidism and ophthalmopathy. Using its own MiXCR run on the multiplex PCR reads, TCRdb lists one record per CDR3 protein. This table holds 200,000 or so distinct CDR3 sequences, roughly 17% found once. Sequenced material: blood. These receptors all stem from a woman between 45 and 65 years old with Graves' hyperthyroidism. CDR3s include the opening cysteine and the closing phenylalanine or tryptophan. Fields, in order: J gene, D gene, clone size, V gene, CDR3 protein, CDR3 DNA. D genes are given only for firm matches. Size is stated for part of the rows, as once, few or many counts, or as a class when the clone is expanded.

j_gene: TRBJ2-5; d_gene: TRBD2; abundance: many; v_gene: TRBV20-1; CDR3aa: CSAISGRGQETQYF; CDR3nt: TGCAGTGCTATTAGCGGGAGGGGACAAGAGACCCAGTACTTC
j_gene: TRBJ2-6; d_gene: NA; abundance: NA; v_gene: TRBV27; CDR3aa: CASSLTGPNSGANVLAF; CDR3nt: TGTGCCAGCAGTTTGACAGGACCTAACTCTGGGGCCAACGTCCTGGCTTTC
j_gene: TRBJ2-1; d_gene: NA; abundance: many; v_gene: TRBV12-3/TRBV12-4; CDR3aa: CASSQKERINEQFF; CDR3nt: TGTGCCAGCAGCCAAAAAGAACGGATCAATGAGCAGTTCTTC
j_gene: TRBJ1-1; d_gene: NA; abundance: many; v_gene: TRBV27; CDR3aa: CASSPYPGTEAFF; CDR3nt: TGTGCCAGCAGTCCCTACCCCGGTACTGAAGCTTTCTTT
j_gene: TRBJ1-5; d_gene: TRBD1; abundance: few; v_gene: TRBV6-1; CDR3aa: CASTGTGDQPQHF; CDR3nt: TGTGCCAGCACCGGGACAGGGGATCAGCCCCAGCATTTT
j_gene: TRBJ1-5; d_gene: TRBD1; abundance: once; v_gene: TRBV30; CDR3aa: CAWREGQGSRQPQHF; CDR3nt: TGTGCCTGGAGAGAGGGACAGGGGTCTCGTCAGCCCCAGCATTTT
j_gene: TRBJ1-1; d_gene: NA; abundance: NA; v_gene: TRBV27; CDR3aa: CASSLSSVEDTEAFF; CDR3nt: TGTGCCAGCAGTTTATCGTCAGTCGAGGACACTGAAGCTTTCTTT
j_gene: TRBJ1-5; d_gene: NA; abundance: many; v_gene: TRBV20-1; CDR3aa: CSATLTGISNQPQHF; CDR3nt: TGCAGTGCTACTCTTACAGGGATTAGCAATCAGCCCCAGCATTTT
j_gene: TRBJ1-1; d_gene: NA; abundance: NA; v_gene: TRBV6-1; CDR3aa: CASSVLWLRVNTEAFF; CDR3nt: TGTGCCAGCAGTGTTCTTTGGCTACGAGTTAACACTGAAGCTTTCTTT
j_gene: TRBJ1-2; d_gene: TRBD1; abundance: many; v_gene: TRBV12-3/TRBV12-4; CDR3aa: CASSLGTGVGYTF; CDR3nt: TGTGCCAGCAGTTTAGGGACAGGGGTTGGCTACACCTTC
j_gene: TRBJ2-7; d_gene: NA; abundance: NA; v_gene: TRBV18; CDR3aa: CASSPPGHRMEQYF; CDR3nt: TGTGCCAGCTCACCACCGGGACATCGGATGGAGCAGTACTTC
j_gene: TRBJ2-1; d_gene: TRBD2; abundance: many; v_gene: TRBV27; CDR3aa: CASSFRTSGSGNEQFF; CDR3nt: TGTGCCAGCAGTTTCCGCACTAGCGGGAGTGGCAATGAGCAGTTCTTC
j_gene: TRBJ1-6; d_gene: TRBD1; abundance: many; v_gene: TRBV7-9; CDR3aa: CASSLGTGANSPLHF; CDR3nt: TGTGCCAGCAGCTTAGGGACAGGGGCTAATTCACCCCTCCACTTT
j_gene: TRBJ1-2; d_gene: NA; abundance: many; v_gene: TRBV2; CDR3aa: CASSSGTDYGYTF; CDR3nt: TGTGCCAGCAGCTCCGGGACGGACTATGGCTACACCTTC
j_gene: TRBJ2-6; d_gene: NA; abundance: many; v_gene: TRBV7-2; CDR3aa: CAREVPGANVLTF; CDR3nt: TGTGCCAGGGAAGTCCCTGGGGCCAACGTCCTGACTTTC
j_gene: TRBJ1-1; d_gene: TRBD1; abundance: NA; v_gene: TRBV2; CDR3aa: CASSDPGQANTEAFF; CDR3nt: TGTGCCAGCAGTGACCCTGGACAGGCGAACACTGAAGCTTTCTTT
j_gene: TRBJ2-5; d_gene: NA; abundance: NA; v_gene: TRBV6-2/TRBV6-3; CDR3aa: CASSFARETQYF; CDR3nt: TGTGCCAGCAGTTTTGCCAGAGAGACCCAGTACTTC
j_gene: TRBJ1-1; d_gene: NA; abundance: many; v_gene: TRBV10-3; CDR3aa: CAISESGRRTEAFF; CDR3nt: TGTGCCATCAGTGAATCAGGGAGGCGAACTGAAGCTTTCTTT
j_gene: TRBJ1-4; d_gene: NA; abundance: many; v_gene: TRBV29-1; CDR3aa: CSSIEGRTNEKLFF; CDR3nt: TGCAGCTCTATCGAGGGGAGAACTAATGAAAAACTGTTTTTT
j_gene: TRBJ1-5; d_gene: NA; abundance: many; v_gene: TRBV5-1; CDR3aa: CASSGRVNQPQHF; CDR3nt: TGCGCCAGCAGCGGTAGGGTCAATCAGCCCCAGCATTTT
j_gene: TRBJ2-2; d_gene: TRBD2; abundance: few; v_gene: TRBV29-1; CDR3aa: CSVSPLAGVGTGELFF; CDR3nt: TGCAGCGTTTCCCCCCTAGCGGGAGTCGGCACCGGGGAGCTGTTTTTT
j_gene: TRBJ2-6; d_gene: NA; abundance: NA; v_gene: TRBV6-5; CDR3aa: CASSLGHPSGANVLTF; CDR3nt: TGTGCCAGCAGTTTAGGGCACCCATCGGGGGCCAACGTCCTGACTTTC
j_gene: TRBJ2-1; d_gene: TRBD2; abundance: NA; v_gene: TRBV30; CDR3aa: CAWRTSGYNEQFF; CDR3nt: TGTGCCTGGAGGACTAGCGGCTACAATGAGCAGTTCTTC
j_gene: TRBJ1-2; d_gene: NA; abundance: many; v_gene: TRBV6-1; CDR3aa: CASSSVSQYYGYTF; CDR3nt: TGTGCCAGCAGTTCCGTTTCACAGTACTATGGCTACACCTTC
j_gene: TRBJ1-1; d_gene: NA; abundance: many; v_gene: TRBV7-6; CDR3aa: CASSSRDISAEAFF; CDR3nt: TGTGCCAGCAGCTCAAGGGACATTAGCGCTGAAGCTTTCTTT
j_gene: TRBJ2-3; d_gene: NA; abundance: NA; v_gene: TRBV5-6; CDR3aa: CASSLGWRIRGTDTQYF; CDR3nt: TGTGCCAGCAGCTTGGGATGGCGGATTCGTGGCACAGATACGCAGTATTTT
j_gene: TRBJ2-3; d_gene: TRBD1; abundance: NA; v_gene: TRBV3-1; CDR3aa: CASSLGTGRGDTQYF; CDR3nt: TGTGCCAGCAGCCTCGGGACAGGGAGAGGAGATACGCAGTATTTT
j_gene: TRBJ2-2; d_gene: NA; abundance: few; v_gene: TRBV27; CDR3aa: CASSFLGLNTGELFF; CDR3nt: TGTGCCAGCAGTTTCCTAGGACTGAACACCGGGGAGCTGTTTTTT